The next 3 T cell receptor beta chains were all read from a single sample in a study of long-term antiretroviral therapy in people with HIV. The libraries were made with immunoSEQ v3.0 at survey level. TCRdb's table, derived via immunoSEQ multiplex PCR, lists solely in-frame clones and lacks some. Seen here are around 25,000 clones, under 85% observed once, and the top ten hold about 11%. The material sequenced was unsorted PBMCs, taken 1.1 years before starting antiretroviral therapy. The receptors shown here come from a woman in her thirties or forties with HIV.

V gene TRBV15 combines with J gene TRBJ2-7; D is ambiguous. This CDR3 region has 13 residues. Between the trimmed V and J ends, which lost 0 bases and 6 bases, there was a span of 9 bases. Germline CDR1 LNHNV, CDR2 YYDKDF (reference sequence). The CDR3 sequence: CATSRDQVSEQYF. CDR3 DNA sequence: TGTGCCACCAGCAGAGACCAGGTTAGCGAGCAGTACTTC.

The chain recombines TRBV6-6 with TRBJ2-7; D ambiguous. There are 16 residues in the CDR3. The V gene's germline CDR1 is MNHNY and CDR2 SVGAGI (reference sequence). The ends were cut back, 4 bases at V and 2 bases at J, with 18 bases in the middle. CDR3 sequence (DNA): TGTGCCAGCAGTTCGGGCCCCACGCAATACCCCTACGAGCAGTACTTC. Translated: CASSSGPTQYPYEQYF.

The J gene is TRBJ1-5, the V gene TRBV27, with a possible D match to TRBD1 (6 bases). The germline CDR1 and CDR2 sequences are MNHEY and SMNVEV (reference sequence). Trimming cost V 6 bases and J 4 bases, with 10 bases left between them. CDR3 size: 13 residues. CDR3 nucleotide sequence: TGTGCCAGCAGACCAGGACAGAATCAGCCCCAGCATTTT. This sequence encodes CASRPGQNQPQHF.